The rows below give T cell receptor beta chains drawn from one sample of a study of OX40 agonist ivuxolimab in advanced cancers. Generated by immunoSEQ multiplex PCR, the TCRdb table keeps only in-frame clones and is missing some. The sample consists of over 60,000 clones, over 75% of them appearing once. Sequenced here: CD4+ or CD8+ T cells sorted from blood, sampled in a trial of the OX40 agonist ivuxolimab. The receptors come from an adult with an advanced solid tumor such as melanoma, head and neck, liver or kidney cancer. Both conserved end residues are part of each CDR3. The D gene is left open where the match is weak. The size of a clone is reported for some rows only, either as once, few or many, or as a class for expanded clones.

J gene	clone size	V gene	D gene	CDR3 DNA	CDR3 protein
TRBJ1-1	NA	TRBV27	NA	TGTGCCAGCAGTTTAGGCATGAACACTGAAGCTTTCTTT	CASSLGMNTEAFF
TRBJ1-5	once	TRBV30	NA	TGTGCCTGGAGAGGCTCGGGCAATCAGCCCCAGCATTTT	CAWRGSGNQPQHF
TRBJ2-1	NA	TRBV18	TRBD2	TGTGCCAGCTCACCCGCGGGAGGCAATGAGCAGTTCTTC	CASSPAGGNEQFF
TRBJ2-7	NA	TRBV29-1	NA	TGCAGCGTTCGCCGGGCCAACGGCGAGCAGTACTTC	CSVRRANGEQYF
TRBJ1-2	NA	TRBV29-1	NA	TGCAGCGTCGGCCATTATGGCTACACCTTC	CSVGHYGYTF
TRBJ1-4	NA	TRBV11-2	NA	TGTGCCAGCAGCTTCGGACACAATAATGAAAAACTGTTTTTT	CASSFGHNNEKLFF
TRBJ1-4	NA	TRBV6-1	TRBD1	TGTGCCACTCAAGAGGGGGCCGGTGAAAAACTGTTTTTT	CATQEGAGEKLFF
TRBJ1-1	once	TRBV2	NA	TGTGCCAGCAGTGCCCGGGGGGCGAACACTGAAGCTTTCTTT	CASSARGANTEAFF
TRBJ2-1	NA	TRBV5-4	TRBD2	TGTGCCAGCAGCTCAGGCAGCGGGAGGGCCGGGAATGGGCAGTTCTTC	CASSSGSGRAGNGQFF
TRBJ2-7	once	TRBV5-1	TRBD1	TGCGCCAGCAGCTCGGTACAGGGGAACTACGAGCAGTACTTC	CASSSVQGNYEQYF
TRBJ2-7	once	TRBV5-1	NA	TGCGCCAGCAGCCCGCACTCCGGGACGGCGACCTACGAGCAGTACTTC	CASSPHSGTATYEQYF
TRBJ2-2	NA	TRBV9	NA	TGTGCCAGCAGCGTAGGCCTCTCGGGGAGGGGGCTAGAGAACGGGGAGCTGTTTTTT	CASSVGLSGRGLENGELFF
TRBJ2-6	NA	TRBV5-1	NA	TGCGCCAGCAGCTTGGCCGGGACCCACTCTGGGGCCAACGTCCTGACTTTC	CASSLAGTHSGANVLTF
TRBJ1-1	NA	TRBV21-1	NA	TGTGCCAGCAGCCGCTTCCGTGGACGTGCGAACACTGAAGCTTTCTTT	CASSRFRGRANTEAFF
TRBJ2-2	once	TRBV11-2	NA	TGTGCCAGCAGCTTGGGCGGAGCGAACACCGGGGAGCTGTTTTTT	CASSLGGANTGELFF
TRBJ2-3	NA	TRBV7-9	NA	TGTGCCAGCAGCTGGACAAGTGGCGGCACAGATACGCAGTATTTT	CASSWTSGGTDTQYF
TRBJ1-1	few	TRBV30	TRBD1	TGTGCCTGGGGGACAGACTATGAAGCTTTCTTT	CAWGTDYEAFF
TRBJ1-1	once	TRBV4-2	NA	TGTGCCAGCAGCCCGCGTCCAGGAAACCTGAACACTGAAGCTTTCTTT	CASSPRPGNLNTEAFF
TRBJ2-5	NA	TRBV6-1	NA	TGTGCCAGCAGGCTCGGCCAGACCCAGTACTTC	CASRLGQTQYF
TRBJ1-5	NA	TRBV2	NA	TGTGCCAGCAGTGGGGAGGGTCCCCATCAGCCCCAGCATTTT	CASSGEGPHQPQHF
TRBJ1-1	NA	TRBV7-6	NA	TGTGCCAGCAGCTCCAGGACAGACACTGAAGCTTTCTTT	CASSSRTDTEAFF
TRBJ2-3	NA	TRBV7-2	TRBD2	TGTGCCAGCAGCTTAGCCCCGGGGACTAGCGGGAGGGCAGATACGCAGTATTTT	CASSLAPGTSGRADTQYF
TRBJ2-7	NA	TRBV19	NA	TGTGCCAGTAGTCCGAACATAGCGGCCTTCGCCTACGAGCAGTACTTC	CASSPNIAAFAYEQYF
TRBJ2-7	NA	TRBV27	TRBD2	TGTGCCAGCAGTTTTGGGGGGGGCGAGCAGTACTTC	CASSFGGGEQYF
TRBJ2-5	NA	TRBV5-8	NA	TGTGCCAGCAGCCGGGTCCGGGCGGAGACCCAGTACTTC	CASSRVRAETQYF
TRBJ2-7	NA	TRBV6-5	TRBD1	TGTGCCAGCAGTTACACAGGGGACGAGCAGTACTTC	CASSYTGDEQYF
TRBJ2-7	NA	TRBV5-1	TRBD2	TGCGCCAGCAGGCGGGGGGCCTCCTACGAGCAGTACTTC	CASRRGASYEQYF
TRBJ1-1	NA	TRBV7-3	NA	TGTGCCAGCAGCCCTGGGTGGCCGAACACTGAAGCTTTCTTT	CASSPGWPNTEAFF
TRBJ2-1	NA	TRBV2	TRBD1	TGTGCCAGCAGTGTCGAGGACAGGGAGTACAATGAGCAGTTCTTC	CASSVEDREYNEQFF
TRBJ2-7	once	TRBV18	NA	TGTGCCAGCTCACCAGCAGGGACGACCCCCGGCGAGCAGTACTTC	CASSPAGTTPGEQYF
TRBJ1-1	NA	TRBV18	TRBD1	TGTGCCAGCTCACCACGACAGGGTGGTCTCATGAACACTGAAGCTTTCTTT	CASSPRQGGLMNTEAFF
TRBJ1-2	once	TRBV19	NA	TGTGCCAGTACCCGAAGTTCCGATCTCGGTGGCTATGGCTACACCTTC	CASTRSSDLGGYGYTF
TRBJ1-4	NA	TRBV14	TRBD1	TGTGCCAGCAGCCAGACAAAGCAGGGGGTTTTCGAAAAACTGTTTTTT	CASSQTKQGVFEKLFF
TRBJ2-5	NA	TRBV5-1	TRBD1	TGCGCCAGCAGCTTCCGCGGGACAGGCCAACAAGAGACCCAGTACTTC	CASSFRGTGQQETQYF
TRBJ1-1	NA	TRBV27	NA	TGTGCCAGCAGTAAAGACAGGTTGAACACTGAAGCTTTCTTT	CASSKDRLNTEAFF
TRBJ2-2	NA	TRBV28	TRBD1	TGTGCCAGCAGCTCACCGACAGGGGGAAACGGGGAGCTGTTTTTT	CASSSPTGGNGELFF
TRBJ2-1	NA	TRBV5-1	TRBD2	TGCGCCAGCAGCTCGGGACTAGCGGGAGGGTACAATGAGCAGTTCTTC	CASSSGLAGGYNEQFF
TRBJ2-2	NA	TRBV4-1	NA	TGCGCCAGCAGCCAAGATCTGGCCCCCGGGGAGCTGTTTTTT	CASSQDLAPGELFF
TRBJ1-1	NA	TRBV27	TRBD1	TGTGCCAGCAGTTTTACAGGGGGTACTGAAGCTTTCTTT	CASSFTGGTEAFF
TRBJ2-3	NA	TRBV10-2	NA	TGCGCCAGCAGTGAGTCGACAGTCACAGATACGCAGTATTTT	CASSESTVTDTQYF
TRBJ2-1	NA	TRBV19	TRBD2	TGTGCCAGTAGCCTAACGTGGCCGGGAGGGCGGGATGAGCAGTTCTTC	CASSLTWPGGRDEQFF
TRBJ2-4	NA	TRBV19	TRBD2	TGTGCCAGTAGTCCCTCGACTAGCGGGAGGGCCCAAAACATTCAGTACTTC	CASSPSTSGRAQNIQYF
TRBJ2-7	NA	TRBV10-2	NA	TGCGCCAGCCAGTTGGGACACCTCTACGAGCAGTACTTC	CASQLGHLYEQYF
TRBJ2-7	NA	TRBV11-3	NA	TGTGCCAGCAGCTTAGACGGCAGAACCTACGAGCAGTACTTC	CASSLDGRTYEQYF
TRBJ2-5	few	TRBV19	TRBD1	TGTGCCAGTAGTAGGACAGGGGCTCAAGAGACCCAGTACTTC	CASSRTGAQETQYF
TRBJ2-2	NA	TRBV7-3	NA	TGTGCCAGCAGCTTACAGGGATTGACGAACTCCGGGGAGCTGTTTTTT	CASSLQGLTNSGELFF
TRBJ2-1	NA	TRBV5-1	TRBD2	TGCGCCAGCAGCTTGGGACTAGCGGGGGGGCAAAATGAGCAGTTCTTC	CASSLGLAGGQNEQFF
TRBJ2-7	once	TRBV30	NA	TGTGCCTGGAGTGGAAGCAGATACGAGCAGTACTTC	CAWSGSRYEQYF
TRBJ2-5	NA	TRBV28	TRBD2	TGTGCCAGCAGTTCCCGCGGGGGGCTCCAAGAGACCCAGTACTTC	CASSSRGGLQETQYF
TRBJ2-3	NA	TRBV28	NA	TGTGCCAGCAGTCGGTGGGGTGGGAGAGGGGCAGATACGCAGTATTTT	CASSRWGGRGADTQYF
TRBJ1-2	NA	TRBV2	NA	TGTGCCAGCAGCGACAGACAAGTCTATGGCTACACCTTC	CASSDRQVYGYTF
TRBJ2-1	NA	TRBV27	NA	TGTGCCAGCAGTTTCATTTCGTCCCGGCACAATGAGCAGTTCTTC	CASSFISSRHNEQFF
TRBJ1-2	NA	TRBV11-3	NA	TGTGCCAGCAGTCAAAAGCGGGGGAACTATGGCTACACCTTC	CASSQKRGNYGYTF
TRBJ2-5	NA	TRBV7-6	NA	TGTGCCAGCAGTTCCCACGGACAGTCAAAAGAGACCCAGTACTTC	CASSSHGQSKETQYF
TRBJ2-6	NA	TRBV7-9	TRBD1	TGTGCCAGCACCAAATCTCCGGGACAGGGTAACGGGGCCAACGTCCTGACTTTC	CASTKSPGQGNGANVLTF
TRBJ2-7	NA	TRBV4-1	TRBD1	TGCGCCAGCAGCCAAGAGGACCTACAGGGGGCCGGCGAGCAGTACTTC	CASSQEDLQGAGEQYF
TRBJ1-5	NA	TRBV9	TRBD1	TGTGCCAGCAGCGTGGGGACAGTTAGCAATCAGCCCCAGCATTTT	CASSVGTVSNQPQHF